A selection of T cell receptor beta chains follows, all from one sample in a study of T cell responses to AZD1222 COVID-19 vaccine. Only in-frame clones appear in the TCRdb table, and some are missing; sequencing was by immunoSEQ multiplex PCR. Recorded here are around 140,000 clones; the top ten clones represent about 2.2%. Sequencing input: peripheral blood. All receptors derive from an adult in good health. Both conserved end residues are part of each CDR3. Fields, in order: V gene, J gene, D gene, CDR3 length, CDR3 protein, CDR3 DNA. A D gene is named only where the DNA matches it firmly.

V: TRBV30; J: TRBJ1-4; D: -; length: 13; CDR3: CAWSGMGNEKLFF; DNA: TGTGCCTGGAGTGGGATGGGGAATGAAAAACTGTTTTTT
V: TRBV18; J: TRBJ2-7; D: TRBD1; length: 15; CDR3: CASSMGQGRTYEQYF; DNA: TGTGCCAGCTCAATGGGACAGGGGCGAACCTACGAGCAGTACTTC
V: TRBV18; J: TRBJ2-2; D: TRBD2; length: 16; CDR3: CASSPLLAGHTGELFF; DNA: TGTGCCAGCTCACCATTGCTAGCGGGGCACACCGGGGAGCTGTTTTTT
V: TRBV9; J: TRBJ1-1; D: TRBD1; length: 15; CDR3: CASSSRDRANTEAFF; DNA: TGTGCCAGCAGCAGCCGGGACAGGGCAAACACTGAAGCTTTCTTT
V: TRBV6-6; J: TRBJ1-5; D: -; length: 16; CDR3: CASSAERDSTNQPQHF; DNA: TGTGCCAGCAGTGCGGAACGGGACTCAACGAATCAGCCCCAGCATTTT
V: TRBV6-1; J: TRBJ1-1; D: -; length: 16; CDR3: CASSDRPTDYYTEAFF; DNA: TGTGCCAGCAGTGACCGCCCGACGGACTACTATACTGAAGCTTTCTTT
V: TRBV3-1/TRBV3-2; J: TRBJ2-3; D: -; length: 16; CDR3: CASSGTDGSYTDTQYF; DNA: TGTGCCAGCAGCGGAACGGACGGCAGTTATACAGATACGCAGTATTTT
V: TRBV27; J: TRBJ1-2; D: -; length: 13; CDR3: CASSLRGTYGYTF; DNA: TGTGCCAGCAGTTTACGGGGGACCTATGGCTACACCTTC
V: TRBV30; J: TRBJ2-5; D: TRBD1; length: 13; CDR3: CAWTGTGYEGQYF; DNA: TGTGCCTGGACCGGGACAGGGTATGAGGGCCAGTACTTC
V: TRBV7-3; J: TRBJ2-2; D: TRBD1; length: 16; CDR3: CASSSNGQANTGELFF; DNA: TGTGCCAGCAGCTCCAATGGACAGGCGAACACCGGGGAGCTGTTTTTT
V: TRBV4-1; J: TRBJ1-1; D: TRBD1; length: 15; CDR3: CASSQEDRQNTEAFF; DNA: TGCGCCAGCAGCCAAGAGGACAGGCAGAACACTGAAGCTTTCTTT
V: TRBV7-8; J: TRBJ1-2; D: -; length: 14; CDR3: CASSLAGDVYGYTF; DNA: TGTGCCAGCAGCTTAGCGGGGGATGTCTATGGCTACACCTTC
V: TRBV6-5; J: TRBJ1-5; D: -; length: 15; CDR3: CASSTRAPEGQPQHF; DNA: TGTGCCAGCAGTACCCGGGCCCCGGAAGGGCAGCCCCAGCATTTT
V: TRBV6-6; J: TRBJ1-3; D: -; length: 16; CDR3: CASSYSRGSSGNTIYF; DNA: TGTGCCAGCAGTTACTCCCGGGGGAGCTCTGGAAACACCATATATTTT
V: TRBV15; J: TRBJ1-6; D: -; length: 15; CDR3: CATSRTRDIFSPLHF; DNA: TGTGCCACCAGCAGAACCCGGGACATCTTTTCACCCCTCCACTTT